The 20 T cell receptor beta chains below were found in one sample sequenced in a study of T cells in Graves' hyperthyroidism and ophthalmopathy. What was amplified from RNA transcripts were TCR beta CDR3 regions. HTBI primers drove first-round RT-PCR of the TCR CDR3. A single record per CDR3 protein comes from TCRdb applying MiXCR to the multiplex PCR reads. This table holds about 160,000 distinct CDR3 sequences, over 8% found once. Specimen: blood. All receptors come from a woman between 18 and 29 years old with Graves' hyperthyroidism that later progressed to Graves' ophthalmopathy.

This clonotype was found many times. This chain links TRBV2 with TRBJ2-7, with 10 bases aligning to TRBD1. CDR1 is SNHLY and CDR2 is FYNNEI in the germline V gene. Losses at the gene ends were 7 bases for V and 4 bases for J; bases not matched to a gene: 7. This CDR3 region has 14 residues. The CDR3 sequence: CASKGQGVVYEQYF. CDR3 DNA: TGTGCCAGCAAAGGACAGGGGGTTGTGTACGAGCAGTACTTC.

This clonotype was counted a few times. The chain employs TRBV19 and TRBJ2-2, with D perhaps matching TRBD2 (5 bases). The CDR3 has 16 residues. The germline V gene encodes CDR1 LNHDA and CDR2 SQIVND (reference sequence). V was cut by 5 bases and J by 2 bases, with 15 bases left in between. CDR3 sequence: CASSPSSRSNTGELFF. As DNA, the CDR3 is TGTGCCAGTAGTCCCTCTAGCAGGAGTAACACCGGGGAGCTGTTTTTT. The variable domain in full, with the rest retrieved from reference TRBV19 and TRBJ2-2, is DGGITQSPKYLFRKEGQNVTLSCEQNLNHDAMYWYRQDPGQGLRLIYYSQIVNDFQKGDIAEGYSVSREKKESFPLTVTSAQKNPTAFYLCASSPSSRSNTGELFFGEGSRLTVL.

As concerns this clonotype: A much larger clone is a single base away; this may be a read error. The gene calls are TRBV2 and TRBJ1-5; D gene uncertain. Germline V gene sequence: CDR1 SNHLY, CDR2 FYNNEI. The CDR3 is 14 amino acids. Trimming stripped 6 bases from V and 7 bases from J, with 16 bases between. The CDR3 sequence is CASSWLPPGQPQHF. CDR3 DNA sequence: TGTGCCAGCAGCTGGCTACCCCCGGGACAGCCCCAGCATTTT.

This clonotype was counted ten times or more. The V and J genes are TRBV4-1 and TRBJ2-1; 9 nucleotides line up with TRBD1. Germline V gene lookup returns CDR1 MGHRA and CDR2 YSYEKL. The CDR3 runs to 16 residues. The V and J ends lost 4 bases and 3 bases, in that order; junction bases with no gene match: 7. In DNA form, the CDR3 reads TGCGCCAGCAGCCCGATGGACAGGGGAGTCTACAATGAGCAGTTCTTC. Encoded protein: CASSPMDRGVYNEQFF.

This clonotype turned up a few times. This chain connects TRBV29-1 to TRBJ2-1; 8 bases match TRBD2. CDR1 is SQVTM and CDR2 is ANQGSEA in the germline V gene. The junction had 10 bases not matched to a gene; V was cut back by 7 bases and J by 2 bases. The CDR3 contains 15 residues. Written as DNA, the CDR3 is TGCAGCGCCGGGTACCGGGGGGGAGCCTACAATGAGCAGTTCTTC. It translates to CSAGYRGGAYNEQFF.

This clonotype was detected only a few times. The chain couples TRBV20-1 to TRBJ2-3, with D unclear. The CDR3 contains 11 residues. Trimming removed 4 bases from V and 2 bases from J, with 4 bases in between. The germline V gene has CDR1 DFQATT and CDR2 SNEGSKA (reference sequence). CDR3 protein: CSAITTDTQYF. The CDR3 DNA follows: TGCAGTGCTATAACCACAGATACGCAGTATTTT.

This clonotype was detected ten times or more. The rearrangement links TRBV7-9 to TRBJ2-7; 7 nucleotides match TRBD1. Germline CDR1 reads SEHNR; CDR2 reads FQNEAQ (reference sequence). Losses at the gene ends were 5 bases for V and 2 bases for J; bases not matched to a gene: 6. The CDR3 is made up of 14 amino acids. The CDR3 sequence is CASSGSGQAYEQYF. The CDR3 coding sequence is TGTGCCAGCAGCGGGTCCGGACAGGCCTACGAGCAGTACTTC.

This clonotype was found many times. CDR3 protein: CASRPRQGRGTEAFF. The CDR3 DNA reads TGTGCCAGCAGGCCACGACAGGGGAGGGGGACTGAAGCTTTCTTT. This chain links TRBV6-1 with TRBJ1-1, with 8 bases lining up with TRBD1. Per germline, CDR1 MNHNS and CDR2 SASEGT. V lost 6 bases, J lost 5 bases, and 11 bases stayed unmatched. The CDR3 contains 15 residues.

This clonotype was counted many times. The chain joins TRBV12-3 or TRBV12-4 to TRBJ2-7, with a possible D match to TRBD2 (6 bases). The CDR3 totals 15 residues. V was trimmed by 6 bases and J by 4 bases, leaving 19 bases between them. This CDR3 is CASRGGNEVGYEQYF. The CDR3 DNA reads TGTGCCAGCAGGGGCGGGAATGAGGTGGGATACGAGCAGTACTTC.

This clonotype was seen many times. This rearrangement joins TRBV6-1 to TRBJ2-7; no firm D call. The V end lost 3 bases, the J end lost 4 bases, and 13 bases lay between the germline ends. The CDR3 runs 14 residues. Germline V lookup: CDR1 MNHNS, CDR2 SASEGT. The CDR3 loop is CASSEAQILYEQYF. DNA of the CDR3: TGTGCCAGCAGTGAGGCACAGATACTATACGAGCAGTACTTC.

This clonotype was counted ten times or more. J is TRBJ1-1 and V is TRBV19, with 7 bases fitting TRBD1. Germline loops: CDR1 LNHDA, CDR2 SQIVND (reference sequence). V lost 3 bases and J lost 7; bases outside the gene matches: 5. This CDR3 has 13 amino acids. This CDR3 reads CASSMATGLEAFF. The DNA of the CDR3 is TGTGCCAGTAGTATGGCGACAGGGCTTGAAGCTTTCTTT.

Many counts were recorded for this clonotype. This chain connects TRBV7-2 to TRBJ1-2; tentatively, D is TRBD1 (6 bases). The CDR3 spans 13 residues. The V and J ends lost 5 bases and 7 bases respectively, with 14 bases between them. Germline-derived CDR1 and CDR2 are SGHTA and FQGNSA. DNA of the CDR3: TGTGCCAGCAGCCAAACAGGGACGAGTGGCTACACCTTC. It codes for CASSQTGTSGYTF.

This clonotype was counted ten times or more. The chain joins TRBV20-1 to TRBJ2-7; no clear D gene. The CDR3 consists of 13 residues. V shed 0 bases and J shed 0 bases, with 6 bases lying between them. CDR1 is DFQATT and CDR2 is SNEGSKA in the germline V gene (reference sequence). The CDR3 nucleotides read TGCAGTGCTAGAGAAGCCTACTCCTACGAGCAGTACTTC. It yields the protein CSAREAYSYEQYF.

At least ten counts were recorded for this clonotype. CDR3 region: CASSRNTGNQPQHF. In DNA form, the CDR3 reads TGTGCCAGCAGCCGTAACACAGGCAATCAGCCCCAGCATTTT. The chain joins TRBV12-3 or TRBV12-4 to TRBJ1-5; D is uncertain. Trimming pared 6 bases from V and 2 bases from J, leaving 11 bases between. CDR3 length equals 14 residues.

This clonotype has at least ten counts. Germline and junction disagree at one end, which may indicate a read error. The chain recombines TRBV7-6 with TRBJ2-3; D possibly uses TRBD1 or TRBD2 (5 bases each). CDR1 is SGHVS and CDR2 is FNYEAQ in the germline V gene. This CDR3 is built from 17 residues. DNA for the CDR3: TGTGCCAGCAGCTTGAACCCTAGCCAGGGAAACACAAATACGCAGTATTTT. As protein: CASSLNPSQGNTNTQYF.

This clonotype was counted at least ten times. CDR3 nucleotide sequence: TGTGCCAGCAGTGAAATTCGAGGACTTGGTTCACCCCTCCACTTT. Encoded protein: CASSEIRGLGSPLHF. The genes are TRBV6-1 and TRBJ1-6; D not certain. In germline, CDR1 is MNHNS, CDR2 SASEGT. There are 15 residues in the CDR3. Trimming shortened V by 2 bases and J by 9 bases, and 14 bases separated the two germline ends.

This chain uses TRBV28 with TRBJ2-2, with TRBD2 matching 14 bases. CDR3 length: 18 amino acids. The J segment lost 0 bases and the V segment lost 4 bases, leaving 4 bases of the junction unmatched. Per germline, CDR1 MDHEN and CDR2 SYDVKM. Here the CDR3 DNA reads TGTGCCAGCAGTTGGACTAGCGGGGGGCTTACGAACACCGGGGAGCTGTTTTTT. Translation: CASSWTSGGLTNTGELFF.

This clonotype was seen at least ten times. CDR3 nucleotide sequence: TGTGCCTGGCGAAACAGGGTGGACTTAAGCTACACCTTC. The encoded protein is CAWRNRVDLSYTF. The chain employs TRBV30 and TRBJ1-2, with D possibly matching TRBD1 (6 bases). Trimming took 5 bases from V and 9 from J, leaving 19 bases between them. CDR1 and CDR2 from the germline V gene are GTSNPN and SVGIG (reference sequence). The CDR3 runs to 13 residues.

Only a few counts were recorded for this clonotype. The chain links TRBV28 to TRBJ2-1; TRBD2 agrees at 15 bases. Trimming removed 5 bases from V and 8 bases from J; junction bases left unmatched: 13. The CDR3 is 18 residues long. The V gene's germline CDR1 is MDHEN and CDR2 SYDVKM. In DNA, the CDR3 is TGTGCCAGCAGTCGCCCTCGGACTAGCGGGAGGGCTATCGATGAGCAGTTCTTC. Translating gives CASSRPRTSGRAIDEQFF.

This clonotype has at least ten counts. This chain joins TRBV29-1 and TRBJ2-3, with D possibly being TRBD1 (5 bases). The CDR3 is 13 residues long. V gave up 6 bases and J gave up 3 bases, with 13 bases separating them. Germline assignment: CDR1 SQVTM and CDR2 ANQGSEA. CDR3 DNA sequence: TGCAGCGTAAAACAGGTTGTAACAGATACGCAGTATTTT. As protein: CSVKQVVTDTQYF.